This T cell receptor (beta chain) stems from a study of blood T cell repertoires in COVID-19 (dated by TCRdb to 2018 to 2020). At the level of the whole study: Samples covering the acute and convalescent phases of COVID-19 were provided by collaborators in the United States, Italy and Spain. The material from the prospective study consisted of cDNA or gDNA derived from T cells, B-cell-depleted T cells, or PBMCs. Where HLA class I and class II types were available, the types were taken from metadata supplied by the sample provider, not from assay-based typing. Subjects who had been exposed to COVID-19, were actively infected with it, or had recovered from it provided the deeply sampled blood TCRbeta repertoires that made up the dataset. The repertoires were released in a freely available public database intended as a resource for research on the immune response to SARS-CoV-2. Samples came from the ongoing ImmuneRACE study (first 160 participants) plus 1,254 subjects from 6 global collaborators. The sample metadata nearly always contained a de-identified subject ID, COVID-19 status, age in years and sex. On the study overall, not on this receptor specifically: How much clinical and demographic metadata was included differed by source and by participant, and the metadata was provided uncurated.

One collaborating source in Seattle enrolled patients while the patients were actively infected and followed the patients over time throughout the course of disease. The collaborating institutions used their own protocols to collect whole blood in K2EDTA tubes. For TCRbeta analysis, collaborators shipped samples in one of three forms: frozen whole blood, isolated PBMCs, or DNA extracted from either of those sample types. Notes on this clone: Its binding antigen is unknown. No base quality values were provided; no much bigger clone lies one nucleotide off.

The immunoSEQ Assay, a bias-controlled multiplex PCR, was used to amplify TCRbeta CDR3 regions from genomic DNA. The paper's data handling went like this. Within the assay, amplification of reference gene primers was used to estimate how many nucleated cells each sample contained. Sequence reads were collapsed and filtered to measure the absolute abundance of every unique TCRbeta CDR3 rearrangement. Productive Simpson clonality was computed per sample as the square root of Simpson's diversity index over productive rearrangements. TCRdb retrieved this table from immuneACCESS and kept in-frame rearrangements only. Not all clones are present; in checked studies, unresolved V genes account for under half, and no reason is known for the remainder. V and J calls and clone size are copied from that table; D and trimming were computed from the DNA. The table for this sample lists about 97,000 clones; almost 90% of them were counted only once. The leading ten clones occupy approximately 2% of the sample.

The germline V gene yields SGDLS for CDR1 and YYNGEE for CDR2. V has 0 bases trimmed and J has 0 bases trimmed; junction bases matching no gene number 2. There are 16 amino acids in the CDR3, from cysteine to phenylalanine inclusive. The entry retains the CDR3 DNA only, 48 bases that are in frame from base 1. The chain links TRBV9 with TRBJ1-3, with TRBD1 matching 8 junction bases. The sample consisted of peripheral blood. This TCR was sampled from a man aged 50 or older with COVID-19, enrolled during active disease. CDR3 protein: CASSVGTGNSGNTIYF. DNA sequence: TGTGCCAGCAGCGTAGGGACAGGGAACTCTGGAAACACCATATATTTT.